This T cell receptor beta chain stems from a study of OX40 agonist ivuxolimab in advanced cancers. For the wider study: Ivuxolimab, which targeted the costimulatory receptor OX40 (CD134), was an agonistic, fully human IgG2 monoclonal antibody. Intravenous ivuxolimab was administered to patients every 2 weeks at six dose levels: 0.01, 0.1, 0.3, 1.5, 3 and 10 mg/kg. Among the 50 to 55 dose-escalation patients, about 20 had hepatocellular carcinoma, some 15 melanoma, 9 renal cell carcinoma and 9 head and neck cancer. The dose-escalation cohort was about 83% male with a mean age of roughly 62 years, ranging from about 20 to 80. Prior anti-PD-1, anti-PD-L1 or anti-CTLA-4 therapy was permitted, and checkpoint inhibitors had been received by about 36% of dose-escalation patients. Partial responses were achieved by three dose-escalation patients, of whom one had hepatocellular carcinoma and two had cutaneous melanoma. The point of sequencing TCRbeta in the periphery was to test whether ivuxolimab changed TCR sequence diversity and drove clonal T-cell expansion. The paper covers the monotherapy dose-escalation part of the phase I ivuxolimab trial, which included N of about 56 patients.

The CDR3 contains 15 residues, cysteine and phenylalanine counted. Of the read, only the CDR3 DNA is kept; its 45 bases are in frame from base 1. From a lookup of the germline V gene, CDR1 and CDR2 are SGHTA and FQGTGA. The V and J ends are trimmed by 2 bases and 4 bases, leaving 13 bases between them. Patients with autoimmune disease history or receiving systemic immunosuppression were excluded from the trial. In every dose cohort, peripheral blood was drawn for TCR sequencing at baseline, cycle 4 day 1, and cycle 7 day 1. Samples were obtained from an open-label, multicenter, first-in-human phase I dose-escalation trial of ivuxolimab. Adults with locally advanced or metastatic melanoma, renal cell carcinoma, hepatocellular carcinoma or head and neck squamous cell carcinoma were enrolled in the trial. Before TCR sequencing, CD4+ T cells and CD8+ T cells were sorted from peripheral blood as separate populations.

Genomic DNA was extracted from sorted cells for sequencing of the TCRbeta CDR3 region. The immunoSEQ Assay was used to sequence the TCRbeta CDR3 regions. TCRdb took over this immuneACCESS table, retaining in-frame rearrangements with V and J assigned. Such tables are incomplete; in checked studies, under half of the missing clones stem from an unresolved V gene, and the remainder is unexplained. For this sample the table gives under 20,000 clones, of which around 87% were detected only once. Jointly, the top ten make up around 32% of the sample. The study at large found these results: Low levels of normalized T-cell clonal expansion were also seen in some patients who did not respond. Which antigens the clonally expanded peripheral T cells were specific for was not determined. On average, CD8+ T cells showed more expanded clones than CD4+ T cells after ivuxolimab. In the 0.1-3.0 mg/kg groups, partial responders were among the patients with the lowest normalized peripheral clonal expansion, particularly in CD8+ T cells. At doses from 0.1 to 3.0 mg/kg, clonal expansion was seen in both CD4+ and CD8+ blood T cells between baseline and week 6.

A word on this clone: This receptor's antigen is unknown. One base away there is no much larger clone; base qualities are not given.

The sequencing here drew on CD4+ or CD8+ T cells sorted from blood, taken in a trial of the OX40 agonist ivuxolimab. The clonotype originates from an adult with an advanced solid tumor such as melanoma, head and neck, liver or kidney cancer. This chain is built from TRBV7-3 and TRBJ2-3, with the D gene not clear enough to name. CDR3 loop: CASSLSAITPDTQYF. The nucleotide sequence reads TGTGCCAGCAGCTTATCAGCAATCACCCCAGATACGCAGTATTTT.